The subject of this entry is one T cell receptor (beta chain). These data are taken from a study of blood T cell repertoires in COVID-19. Study-wide context: Sites in the United States, Italy and Spain provided acute and convalescent COVID-19 samples. PBMCs, B-cell-depleted T cells, or T cells were the source of the cDNA or gDNA that made up the material.

In the original workflow: Cell counts per sample came from amplifying reference gene primers. Some clones are missing from TCRdb's copy, which holds only in-frame ones; the method was immunoSEQ multiplex PCR. V, J and clone size are those of that table, while D and trimming were read from the DNA. The sample consists of roughly 43,000 clones, 88% of them appearing once. Per germline, CDR1 ENHRY and CDR2 SYGVKD. J was trimmed by 6 bases and V by 4 bases; bases with no gene match: 21. There are 19 residues in the CDR3. Specimen: peripheral blood. The receptor was isolated from a human donor in a cohort sampled during active COVID-19. The J gene is TRBJ2-7, the V gene TRBV10-3; the match to TRBD1 covers 10 bases. This CDR3 is CAISGGIFSGQGVRFEQYF. DNA for the CDR3: TGTGCCATCAGTGGGGGAATTTTTTCTGGACAGGGGGTCCGCTTCGAGCAGTACTTC.